The rows below give T cell receptor beta chains drawn from one sample of a study of T-cell memory formation after mild COVID-19. TCRdb independently ran MiXCR on the 5' RACE reads; one entry per CDR3 protein. The sample carries under 450,000 distinct CDR3 sequences, 20% to 25% recorded once. The specimen sequenced was PBMCs or a T cell subset sorted from them (not recorded which). The receptors come from a man between 18 and 29 years old who had mild COVID-19 (a few samples of this study predate the infection). Cell type and time point are not known. Each CDR3 is given with its conserved first and last residue. The D gene is left open where the match is weak. Only some rows state a clone size, as once, few, many or a class for expanded clones.

clone_size,v_call,j_call,d_call,cdr3_nt,cdr3_aa
-,TRBV5-5,TRBJ1-3,TRBD1,TGTGCCAGCAGCTCGACCAGGGGGGGTAACACCATATATTTT,CASSSTRGGNTIYF
few,TRBV29-1,TRBJ1-4,TRBD1,TGCAGCGTCGGCCAAGGGGGCGTAAGTGAAAAACTGTTTTTT,CSVGQGGVSEKLFF
few,TRBV7-6,TRBJ2-7,-,TGTGCCAGCAGCTCGGACACTAACTCCTACGAGCAGTACTTC,CASSSDTNSYEQYF
-,TRBV18,TRBJ1-2,-,TGTGCCAGCTCACCTTCCAGGGACCGTCGGGGCTACACCTTC,CASSPSRDRRGYTF
-,TRBV20-1,TRBJ1-2,-,TGCAGTGCTAGAGATAACATGTATGGCTACACCTTC,CSARDNMYGYTF
-,TRBV6-2/TRBV6-3,TRBJ2-2,TRBD2,TGTGCCAGCAGTGCGCCCGCGGGGGGGCCCACCGGGGAGCTGTTTTTT,CASSAPAGGPTGELFF
-,TRBV12-3/TRBV12-4,TRBJ2-5,-,TGTGCCAGCACCCTAGAGGGGGTTCATGAGACCCAGTACTTC,CASTLEGVHETQYF
many,TRBV4-1,TRBJ1-2,-,TGCGCCAGCAGCCCAAATATGGGGAAGATCGGCTACACCTTC,CASSPNMGKIGYTF
-,TRBV12-3/TRBV12-4,TRBJ2-5,TRBD2,TGTGCCAGCAGTTTCTCGGGACTAGGAAGGGGCCAAGAGACCCAGTACTTC,CASSFSGLGRGQETQYF
-,TRBV9,TRBJ1-5,TRBD1,TGTGCCAGCAGCGCCGGGACAGGGCGTCAGACCCAGCATTTT,CASSAGTGRQTQHF
many,TRBV7-8,TRBJ2-7,-,TGTGCCAGCAGCGAGGGACCCTCCTACGAGCAGTACTTC,CASSEGPSYEQYF
-,TRBV27,TRBJ1-1,-,TGTGCCAGCAGTCTCCGGGAGGAGGGTGAAGCTTTCTTT,CASSLREEGEAFF
-,TRBV20-1,TRBJ2-2,-,TGCAGTGCCCAGAGGTCTCACACCGGGGAGCTGTTTTTT,CSAQRSHTGELFF
-,TRBV30,TRBJ2-1,-,TGTGCCTGGAGTGGTCACAGCCTCATCGATGAGCAGTTCTTC,CAWSGHSLIDEQFF
few,TRBV5-1,TRBJ2-5,TRBD2,TGCGCCAGCAGCTCCCGGGCTAGCGGACAAGAGACCCAGTACTTC,CASSSRASGQETQYF
-,TRBV12-3/TRBV12-4,TRBJ2-3,TRBD2,TGTGCCAGCAGTGTACTAGCGGGGGGCCCAGATACGCAGTATTTT,CASSVLAGGPDTQYF
few,TRBV28,TRBJ2-2,TRBD1,TGTGCCAGCAGTTCTACAGGGGGTCGCACCGGGGAGCTGTTTTTT,CASSSTGGRTGELFF
-,TRBV29-1,TRBJ1-3,-,TGCAGCGTTACCCCCCGGGGTGCTGGAAACACCATATATTTT,CSVTPRGAGNTIYF
-,TRBV20-1,TRBJ2-7,-,TGCAGTGCTAGTCCCCGTATCGAGAGACCCTCCTACGAGCAGTACTTC,CSASPRIERPSYEQYF
few,TRBV2,TRBJ2-3,-,TGTGCCAGGGGGCGGCGGGGTGGCACAGATACGCAGTATTTT,CARGRRGGTDTQYF
-,TRBV2,TRBJ2-3,-,TGTGCCAGCAAAAGGGACCCAAATCTCACAGATACGCAGTATTTT,CASKRDPNLTDTQYF
few,TRBV24-1,TRBJ2-5,-,TGTGCCACCAGGGACTCTAAATCGGAGGAGACCCAGTACTTC,CATRDSKSEETQYF